This T cell receptor beta chain is from a study of T cells in localized non-small cell lung cancer. Clones were read by immunoSEQ multiplex PCR, and TCRdb kept only the in-frame ones, dropping some. In the table there are about 12,000 clones, over 75% of which are singletons. From germline, CDR1 is LGHNA and CDR2 YNFKEQ. V lost 3 bases and J lost 4; bases outside the gene matches: 3. CDR3 size: 14 residues. About this clone: What it binds is not known.

Overall study results and limits: Turning up in adjacent lung were a median approximately 60 of the top 100 tumor clones. Higher blood T cell density went with longer overall survival. In uninvolved adjacent lung, T cell clonality reached its highest value, exceeding tumor. It remains possible that heterogeneity exists, since only one tumor region was sequenced.

Sequencing was performed on peripheral blood, taken before any cancer treatment. This chain uses TRBV4-2 with TRBJ1-1; 9 bases are a match to TRBD1. This clonotype originated in a male donor at least 60 years old with stage I lung adenocarcinoma. The CDR3: CASSHPDRGTEAFF. The CDR3 DNA reads TGTGCCAGCAGCCACCCGGACAGGGGCACTGAAGCTTTCTTT.